These 25 T cell receptor beta chains share one sample of origin, sequenced in a study of blood T cell repertoires in COVID-19. Method: immunoSEQ multiplex PCR; TCRdb's copy keeps in-frame clones and lacks some. The sample carries roughly 67,000 clones, approximately 81% recorded once. The sequenced sample was peripheral blood. These receptors all stem from a man aged 45-60 years with active COVID-19.

V is TRBV2 and J is TRBJ2-5; D might be TRBD2 (5 bases). With 8 bases removed from V and 7 bases from J, the gap between germline ends came to 17 bases. There are 13 residues in the CDR3. CDR1 and CDR2 (germline): SNHLY, FYNNEI. The DNA for the CDR3 is TGTGCCAGCGGGGAGAGGGATTTAAGGACCCAGTACTTC. This sequence encodes CASGERDLRTQYF.

The CDR3 here is CASSLKGGADTQYF. In nucleotides, the CDR3 is TGTGCCAGCAGCTTAAAAGGGGGCGCAGATACGCAGTATTTT. The chain links TRBV7-9 to TRBJ2-3; 7 bases match TRBD1. This CDR3 has 14 amino acids. CDR1 is SEHNR, CDR2 FQNEAQ, per germline (reference sequence). J was trimmed by 4 bases and V by 2 bases; bases with no gene match: 3.

The table lists this clone with a count of one. The gene calls are TRBV7-9 and TRBJ2-3; weak D call: TRBD2 (6 bases). The length of the CDR3 is 14 residues. In germline, CDR1 is SEHNR, CDR2 FQNEAQ (reference sequence). Trimming removed 5 bases at V and 3 bases at J, with 12 bases between. DNA for the CDR3: TGTGCCAGCAGCGGACTCGGGAGTACAGATACGCAGTATTTT. Protein product: CASSGLGSTDTQYF.

V usage is TRBV19 and J usage is TRBJ2-1; the D is unclear. The length of the CDR3 is 13 residues. CDR1 LNHDA and CDR2 SQIVND come from the germline V gene (reference sequence). Trimming removed 1 base from V and 4 bases from J, with 5 bases in between. The DNA of the CDR3 is TGTGCCAGTAGTATAGTAGAGTACAATGAGCAGTTCTTC. This encodes CASSIVEYNEQFF.

The genes are TRBV28 and TRBJ2-3; D uncertain. V lost 5 bases and J 8 bases, leaving 8 bases between the germline ends. There are 11 residues in the CDR3. Germline V lookup: CDR1 MDHEN, CDR2 SYDVKM. CDR3 residues: CASSGVGTQYF. CDR3 bases: TGTGCCAGCAGTGGAGTTGGTACGCAGTATTTT.

The count of this clone is one. The genes are TRBV25-1 and TRBJ2-5, with 7 bases that match TRBD1. The CDR3 consists of 14 residues. CDR1 is MGHDK, CDR2 SYGVNS, per germline. The J segment lost 5 bases and the V segment lost 6 bases, leaving 9 bases of the junction unmatched. This chain's CDR3 is CASRRTGPAETQYF. CDR3 nucleotides: TGTGCCAGCAGAAGGACAGGACCCGCTGAGACCCAGTACTTC.

The chain is built from TRBV10-3 and TRBJ2-1; tentative D call: TRBD2 (5 bases). The CDR3 runs 13 residues. The germline V gene encodes CDR1 ENHRY and CDR2 SYGVKD. The CDR3 nucleotides read TGTGTTGTGGGCAGCGGCGGCTACAATGAGCAGTTCTTC. This codes for CVVGSGGYNEQFF.

This chain links TRBV4-3 with TRBJ1-2; D is undetermined. Germline CDR1 is LGHNA and CDR2 is YSLEER. The V gene lost 0 bases and the J gene lost 4 bases, with 6 bases spanning the gap. CDR3 size: 13 residues. The CDR3 loop reads CASSQDRFYGYTF. The DNA of the CDR3 is TGCGCCAGCAGCCAAGACCGTTTCTATGGCTACACCTTC.

The J gene is TRBJ2-1, the V gene TRBV19; 8 nucleotides align to TRBD2. This CDR3 has 16 residues. With V trimmed by 3 bases and J by 5 bases, 9 bases remained unmatched. Germline V gene lookup returns CDR1 LNHDA and CDR2 SQIVND (reference sequence). Here the CDR3 reads CASSIGRSGDNNEQFF. The CDR3 DNA sequence: TGTGCCAGTAGTATCGGTCGTAGCGGGGACAACAATGAGCAGTTCTTC.

The chain has TRBV30 and TRBJ1-2; 9 bases agree with TRBD1. This CDR3 is 13 amino acids long. Losses at the gene ends were 2 bases for V and 6 bases for J; bases not matched to a gene: 4. The germline V gene has CDR1 GTSNPN and CDR2 SVGIG (reference sequence). DNA of the CDR3: TGTGCCTGGAGTCCCGGGACAGGGAATGGCTACACCTTC. Protein product: CAWSPGTGNGYTF.

The chain joins TRBV5-1 to TRBJ2-2; 10 bases match TRBD1. The CDR3 consists of 15 residues. The J segment lost 4 bases and the V segment lost 3 bases, leaving 3 bases of the junction unmatched. Per the germline V gene, CDR1 is SGHRS and CDR2 is YFSETQ. The CDR3, as DNA: TGCGCCAGCAGCTCGACAGGGGGCGGCACCGGGGAGCTGTTTTTT. Its translation: CASSSTGGGTGELFF.

This sequence joins TRBV12-3 or TRBV12-4 and TRBJ1-2; D not certain. This CDR3 spans 13 amino acids. Trimming stripped 6 bases from V and 8 bases from J, with 16 bases between. The chain's CDR3 is CASSPSTSLGYTF. CDR3 coding DNA: TGTGCCAGCAGCCCAAGTACCAGTTTGGGCTACACCTTC.

This clone was counted a few times. The chain uses TRBV5-4 and TRBJ1-1, with TRBD1 matching over 7 bases. The CDR3 extends over 13 amino acids. Germline assignment: CDR1 SGHNT and CDR2 YYREEE (reference sequence). The V and J ends lost 4 bases and 8 bases, in that order; junction bases with no gene match: 8. CDR3 nucleotide sequence: TGTGCCAGCAGCCAGACAGGGAAAGGGGAAGCTTTCTTT. Its translation: CASSQTGKGEAFF.

A single count supports this clone. V usage is TRBV5-4 and J usage is TRBJ2-1; TRBD2 aligns across 8 bases. The trim removed 7 bases at V and 7 bases at J, leaving 10 bases unmatched. This CDR3 comprises 14 residues. Germline lookup yields CDR1 SGHNT and CDR2 YYREEE (reference sequence). The CDR3 bases are TGTGCCAGCGCGATTACCGGGACTAGAAATGAGCAGTTCTTC. It translates to CASAITGTRNEQFF.

This chain links TRBV2 with TRBJ2-2; TRBD1 might be the D (6 bases). The CDR3 has 12 residues. The V end lost 7 bases, the J end lost 6 bases, and 9 bases lay between the germline ends. Germline CDR1 and CDR2: SNHLY and FYNNEI. CDR3 in amino acids: CASNKGAGELFF. For the CDR3, the DNA is TGTGCCAGCAACAAGGGGGCCGGGGAGCTGTTTTTT.

The sample holds one count of this clone. The V and J genes are TRBV20-1 and TRBJ2-5; TRBD2 might be the D (5 bases). Germline V gene data show CDR1 as DFQATT and CDR2 as SNEGSKA (reference sequence). The CDR3 sequence is 14 residues long. The V and J ends lost 3 bases and 5 bases respectively, with 16 bases between them. CDR3 bases: TGCAGTGCTAGTAAGCTAGTGGGAGCTGAGACCCAGTACTTC. Translated, it gives CSASKLVGAETQYF.

The chain links TRBV7-8 to TRBJ2-1, with 7 bases fitting TRBD2. CDR3 size: 15 residues. The germline V gene has CDR1 SGHVS and CDR2 FQNEAQ. The trim removed 8 bases at V and 9 bases at J, leaving 16 bases unmatched. CDR3 loop: CASAGRASGEGEQFF. The CDR3 DNA is TGTGCCAGCGCCGGTCGGGCTAGCGGTGAAGGTGAGCAGTTCTTC.

This chain uses TRBV7-2 with TRBJ2-1, with D perhaps matching TRBD2 (6 bases). There are 15 residues in the CDR3. Trimming removed 3 bases at V and 0 bases at J, with 9 bases between. The germline V gene encodes CDR1 SGHTA and CDR2 FQGNSA. The CDR3 loop is CASSLGRGSYNEQFF. DNA of the CDR3: TGTGCCAGCAGCTTGGGGCGGGGCTCCTACAATGAGCAGTTCTTC.

This clone was seen just once. The rearrangement joins TRBV6-5 to TRBJ2-7; maybe TRBD2 (5 bases). The CDR3 is 15 residues long. Germline CDR1 and CDR2: MNHEY and SVGAGI. Trimming left V 5 bases short and J 3 bases short, with 17 bases between. CDR3 in amino acids: CASSRELGRGYEQYF. The CDR3 DNA reads as TGTGCCAGCAGTAGAGAACTCGGACGGGGCTACGAGCAGTACTTC.

The chain is built from TRBV2 and TRBJ2-2; tentative D call: TRBD1 (5 bases). The CDR3 totals 15 residues. In germline, CDR1 is SNHLY, CDR2 FYNNEI. The V end was cut by 1 base, the J end by 5 bases, with 11 bases between. The CDR3 DNA reads TGTGCCAGCAGTGAAGTTTCAGGGATTACCGGGGAGCTGTTTTTT. It is translated as CASSEVSGITGELFF.

The chain links TRBV5-1 to TRBJ2-2, with D uncertain. CDR1 is SGHRS and CDR2 is YFSETQ in the germline V gene. Trimming pared 0 bases from V and 0 bases from J, leaving 3 bases between. The CDR3 is made up of 14 amino acids. The CDR3 sequence: CASSLDTNTGELFF. The CDR3 DNA follows: TGCGCCAGCAGCTTGGACACGAACACCGGGGAGCTGTTTTTT.

This chain links TRBV6-5 with TRBJ2-7; maybe TRBD1 (5 bases). The V gene's germline CDR1 is MNHEY and CDR2 SVGAGI. CDR3 length equals 15 residues. Trimming shortened V by 6 bases and J by 1 base, and 16 bases separated the two germline ends. The CDR3 protein is CASRRLRDRSYEQYF. For the CDR3, the DNA is TGTGCCAGCAGGAGACTCAGGGATCGGTCCTACGAGCAGTACTTC.

The rearrangement joins TRBV28 to TRBJ2-2; 8 bases agree with TRBD1. V dropped 3 bases and J dropped 6; count of bases not matched to a gene: 3. The germline CDR1 and CDR2 sequences are MDHEN and SYDVKM. CDR3 length: 14 amino acids. DNA for the CDR3: TGTGCCAGCAGTTTTGCCAGGGGGCCCGGGGAGCTGTTTTTT. This sequence encodes CASSFARGPGELFF.

V and J are TRBV7-8 and TRBJ2-7, with D possibly matching TRBD1 (6 bases). Trimming removed 1 base from V and 1 base from J, with 23 bases in between. The CDR3 covers 19 residues. Germline V gene lookup returns CDR1 SGHVS and CDR2 FQNEAQ. The CDR3 DNA follows: TGTGCCAGCAGCTTAGGCAGGGGTCTGGACCCCTTGGTATCCTACGAGCAGTACTTC. It yields the protein CASSLGRGLDPLVSYEQYF.

This clone was seen only a few times. This chain uses TRBV5-5 with TRBJ2-7; the D gene is possibly TRBD1 (5 bases). Deletions cut 5 bases from V and 0 bases from J, with 9 bases between. CDR3 length: 13 residues. The germline CDR1 and CDR2 sequences are SGHKS and YYEKEE (reference sequence). CDR3 residues: CASRKDISYEQYF. DNA for the CDR3: TGTGCCAGCAGAAAGGACATCTCCTACGAGCAGTACTTC.